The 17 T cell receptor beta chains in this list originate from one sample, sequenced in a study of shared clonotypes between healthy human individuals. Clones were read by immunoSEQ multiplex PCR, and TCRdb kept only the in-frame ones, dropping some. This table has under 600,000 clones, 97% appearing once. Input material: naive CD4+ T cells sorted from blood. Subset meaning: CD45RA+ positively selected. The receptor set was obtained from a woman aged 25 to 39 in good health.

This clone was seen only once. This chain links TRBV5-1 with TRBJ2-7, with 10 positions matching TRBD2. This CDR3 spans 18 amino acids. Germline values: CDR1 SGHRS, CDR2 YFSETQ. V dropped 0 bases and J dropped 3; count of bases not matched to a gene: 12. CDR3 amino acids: CASSLVSSGSKGGYEQYF. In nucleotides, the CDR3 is TGCGCCAGCAGCTTGGTTTCTAGCGGGAGTAAGGGGGGCTACGAGCAGTACTTC.

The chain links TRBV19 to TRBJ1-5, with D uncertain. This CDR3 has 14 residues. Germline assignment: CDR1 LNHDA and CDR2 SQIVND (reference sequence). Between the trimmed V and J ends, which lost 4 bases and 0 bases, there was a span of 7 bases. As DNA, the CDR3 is TGTGCCAGTAGTAGGCGATATAGCAATCAGCCCCAGCATTTT. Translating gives CASSRRYSNQPQHF.

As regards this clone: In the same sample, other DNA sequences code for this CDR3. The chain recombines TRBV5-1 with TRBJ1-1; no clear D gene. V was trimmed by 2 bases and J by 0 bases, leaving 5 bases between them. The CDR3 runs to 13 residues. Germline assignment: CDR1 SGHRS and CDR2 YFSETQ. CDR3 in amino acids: CASSLGVNTEAFF. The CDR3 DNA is TGCGCCAGCAGCTTAGGTGTGAACACTGAAGCTTTCTTT.

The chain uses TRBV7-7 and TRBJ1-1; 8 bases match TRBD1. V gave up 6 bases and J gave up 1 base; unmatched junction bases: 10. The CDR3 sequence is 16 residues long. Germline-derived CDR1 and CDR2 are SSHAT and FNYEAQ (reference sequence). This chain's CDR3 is CASRQRQGPWNTEAFF. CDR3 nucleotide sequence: TGTGCCAGCAGACAACGACAGGGGCCCTGGAACACTGAAGCTTTCTTT. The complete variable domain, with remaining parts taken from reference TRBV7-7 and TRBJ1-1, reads GAGVSQSPRYKVTKRGQDVTLRCDPISSHATLYWYQQALGQGPEFLTYFNYEAQPDKSGLPSDRFSAERPEGSISTLTIQRTEQRDSAMYRCASRQRQGPWNTEAFFGQGTRLTVV.

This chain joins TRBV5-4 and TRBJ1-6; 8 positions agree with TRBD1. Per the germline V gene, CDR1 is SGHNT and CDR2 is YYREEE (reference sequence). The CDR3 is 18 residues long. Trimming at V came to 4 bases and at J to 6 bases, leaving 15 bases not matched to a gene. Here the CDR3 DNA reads TGTGCCAGCAGCCCTGGAGTGGTGCAGGGGGCAGGTAATTCACCCCTCCACTTT. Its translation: CASSPGVVQGAGNSPLHF.

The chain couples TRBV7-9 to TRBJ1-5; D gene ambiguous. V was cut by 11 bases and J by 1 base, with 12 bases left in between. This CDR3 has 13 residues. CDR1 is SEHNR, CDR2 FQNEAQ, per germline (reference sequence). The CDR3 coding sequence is TGTGCCGGTGCCGGAGGGAGCAATCAGCCCCAGCATTTT. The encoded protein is CAGAGGSNQPQHF.

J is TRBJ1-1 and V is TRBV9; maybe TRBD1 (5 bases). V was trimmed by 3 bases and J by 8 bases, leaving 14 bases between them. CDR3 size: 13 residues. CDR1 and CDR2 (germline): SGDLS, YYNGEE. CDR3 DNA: TGTGCCAGCAGCGAGGGGAAGGGCTGGGAAGCTTTCTTT. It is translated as CASSEGKGWEAFF.

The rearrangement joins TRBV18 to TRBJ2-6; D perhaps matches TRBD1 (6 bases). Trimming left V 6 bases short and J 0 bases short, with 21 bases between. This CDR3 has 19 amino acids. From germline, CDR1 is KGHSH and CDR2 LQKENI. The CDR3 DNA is TGTGCCAGCTCCCTCCGGACCCGGGACACATTCTCTGGGGCCAACGTCCTGACTTTC. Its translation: CASSLRTRDTFSGANVLTF.

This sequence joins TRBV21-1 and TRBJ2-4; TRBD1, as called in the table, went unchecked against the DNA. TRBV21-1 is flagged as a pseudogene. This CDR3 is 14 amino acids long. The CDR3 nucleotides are TGTGCCAGGAACAGGGTGTCGGCCAAAAACATTCAGTACTTC. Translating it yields CARNRVSAKNIQYF.

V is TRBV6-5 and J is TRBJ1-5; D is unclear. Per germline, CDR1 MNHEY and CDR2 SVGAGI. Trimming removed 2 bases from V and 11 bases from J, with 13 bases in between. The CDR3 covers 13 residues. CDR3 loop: CASSYGLGRSQHF. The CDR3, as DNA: TGTGCCAGCAGTTACGGTCTGGGGAGGTCCCAGCATTTT.

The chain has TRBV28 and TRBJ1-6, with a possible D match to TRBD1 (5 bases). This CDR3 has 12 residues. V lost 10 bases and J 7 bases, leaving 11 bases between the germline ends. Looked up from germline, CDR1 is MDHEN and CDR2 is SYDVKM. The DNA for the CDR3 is TGTGCCACGGGACGGTGGAATTCACCCCTCCACTTT. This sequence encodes CATGRWNSPLHF.

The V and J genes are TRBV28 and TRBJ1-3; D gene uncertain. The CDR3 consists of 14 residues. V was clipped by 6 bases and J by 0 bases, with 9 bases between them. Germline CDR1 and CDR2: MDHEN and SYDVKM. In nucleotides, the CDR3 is TGTGCCAGCAGAGTGCGAGACTCTGGAAACACCATATATTTT. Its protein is CASRVRDSGNTIYF.

CDR3 loop: CASSRQLSTDTQYF. DNA of the CDR3: TGTGCCAGTAGTCGACAGCTAAGCACAGATACGCAGTATTTT. The genes are TRBV19 and TRBJ2-3; possible D gene TRBD1, 5 bases. The germline CDR1 and CDR2 sequences are LNHDA and SQIVND (reference sequence). V was clipped by 5 bases and J by 0 bases, with 9 bases between them. This CDR3 has 14 residues.

CDR3 region: CASTSGFYEQFF. The CDR3 DNA sequence: TGCGCCAGCACTAGTGGGTTCTATGAGCAGTTCTTC. The chain has TRBV5-1 and TRBJ2-1, with D hard to call. The CDR3 is 12 residues long. CDR1 and CDR2 from the germline V gene are SGHRS and YFSETQ. V was cut by 6 bases and J by 8 bases, with 12 bases left in between.

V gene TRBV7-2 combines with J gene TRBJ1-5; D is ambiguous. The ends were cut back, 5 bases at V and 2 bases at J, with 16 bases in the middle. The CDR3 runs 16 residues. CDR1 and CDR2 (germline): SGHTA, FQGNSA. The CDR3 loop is CASSPSLGRGNQPQHF. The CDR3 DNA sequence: TGTGCCAGCAGCCCATCCCTGGGTCGCGGCAATCAGCCCCAGCATTTT.

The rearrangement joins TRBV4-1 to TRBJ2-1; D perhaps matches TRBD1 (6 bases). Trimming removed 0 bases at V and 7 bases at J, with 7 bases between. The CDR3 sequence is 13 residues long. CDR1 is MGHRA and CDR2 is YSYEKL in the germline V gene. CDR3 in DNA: TGCGCCAGCAGCCAAGAAGGGGGTAATGAGCAGTTCTTC. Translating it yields CASSQEGGNEQFF.

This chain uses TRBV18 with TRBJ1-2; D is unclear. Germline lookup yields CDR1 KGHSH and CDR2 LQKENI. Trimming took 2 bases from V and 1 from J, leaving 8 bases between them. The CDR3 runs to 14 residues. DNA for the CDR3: TGTGCCAGCTCACCAGCAGGATTTAACTATGGCTACACCTTC. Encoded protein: CASSPAGFNYGYTF.